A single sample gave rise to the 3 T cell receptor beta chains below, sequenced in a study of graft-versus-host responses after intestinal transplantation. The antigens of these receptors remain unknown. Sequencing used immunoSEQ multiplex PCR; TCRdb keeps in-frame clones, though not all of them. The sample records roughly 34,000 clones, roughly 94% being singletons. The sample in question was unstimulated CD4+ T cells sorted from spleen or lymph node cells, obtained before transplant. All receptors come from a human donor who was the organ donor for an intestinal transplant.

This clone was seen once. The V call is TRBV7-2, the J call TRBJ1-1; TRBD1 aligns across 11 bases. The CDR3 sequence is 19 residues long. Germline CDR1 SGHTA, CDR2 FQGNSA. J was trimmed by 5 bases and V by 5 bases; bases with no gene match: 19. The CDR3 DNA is TGTGCCAGCAGCCGGCGGACAGGGGGCGATCCGAGGGGGACAACTGAAGCTTTCTTT. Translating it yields CASSRRTGGDPRGTTEAFF.

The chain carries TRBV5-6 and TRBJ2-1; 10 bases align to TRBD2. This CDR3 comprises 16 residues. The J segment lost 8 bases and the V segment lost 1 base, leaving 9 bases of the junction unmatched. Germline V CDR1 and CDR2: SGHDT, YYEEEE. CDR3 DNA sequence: TGTGCCAGCAGCTTGTTTCAGCGGGGGGGCCGGGATGAGCAGTTCTTC. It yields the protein CASSLFQRGGRDEQFF.

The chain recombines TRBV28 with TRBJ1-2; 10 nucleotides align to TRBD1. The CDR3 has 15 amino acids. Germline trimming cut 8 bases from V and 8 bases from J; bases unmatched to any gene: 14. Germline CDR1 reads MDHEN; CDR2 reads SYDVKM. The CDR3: CASEGRDRGLGGYTF. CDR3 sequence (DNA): TGTGCCAGCGAGGGCCGGGACAGGGGATTGGGGGGCTACACCTTC.